This passage covers 28 T cell receptor beta chains from one sample sequenced in a study of Graves' ophthalmopathy and Graves' hyperthyroidism. The authors amplified TCR beta CDR3 regions from RNA transcripts. In the first round, RT-PCR was carried out with HTBI primers, and a multiplex PCR formed the second round. In TCRdb, the multiplex PCR reads were re-called with MiXCR into one record per CDR3 protein. The data hold about 700,000 distinct CDR3 sequences, with about 41% observed a single time. Sequences were obtained from peripheral blood. Receptor source: an adult man with Graves' ophthalmopathy.

The sample holds a few counts of this clonotype. The J gene is TRBJ1-1, the V gene TRBV2; 7 bases map to TRBD1. Germline CDR1 reads SNHLY; CDR2 reads FYNNEI. V was clipped by 11 bases and J by 1 base; unmatched bases: 13. There are 15 residues in the CDR3. The CDR3 sequence: CAATPRQGRNTEAFF. Written as DNA, the CDR3 is TGTGCCGCAACTCCCCGACAGGGACGGAACACTGAAGCTTTCTTT.

Here the CDR3 reads CSASSRSVEETQYF. The DNA of the CDR3 is TGCAGCGCCAGCAGCCGGAGTGTCGAAGAGACCCAGTACTTC. The V call is TRBV29-1, the J call TRBJ2-5, with D uncertain. CDR1 is SQVTM, CDR2 ANQGSEA, per germline. The CDR3 totals 14 residues. V gave up 7 bases and J gave up 3 bases, with 18 bases separating them. Combining the CDR3 with reference TRBV29-1 and TRBJ2-5 gives the whole variable domain SAVISQKPSRDICQRGTSLTIQCQVDSQVTMMFWYRQQPGQSLTLIATANQGSEATYESGFVIDKFPISRPNLTFSTLTVSNMSPEDSSIYLCSASSRSVEETQYFGPGTRLLVL.

This clonotype was recorded at least ten times. CDR3 DNA: TGTGCCAGCAGTGAAACCCACCACAGGTCTGGGGCCAACGTCCTGACTTTC. It encodes CASSETHHRSGANVLTF. This chain joins TRBV25-1 and TRBJ2-6, with D possibly matching TRBD1 (5 bases). The CDR3 contains 17 residues. The ends were cut back, 2 bases at V and 1 base at J, with 12 bases in the middle. Germline V gene lookup returns CDR1 MGHDK and CDR2 SYGVNS. Variable domain in full (rest from reference TRBV25-1 and TRBJ2-6): EADIYQTPRYLVIGTGKKITLECSQTMGHDKMYWYQQDPGMELHLIHYSYGVNSTEKGDLSSESTVSRIRTEHFPLTLESARPSHTSQYLCASSETHHRSGANVLTFGAGSRLTVL.

This clonotype occurred many times. The J gene is TRBJ1-1, the V gene TRBV24-1; D not certain. The V and J ends lost 8 bases and 1 base respectively, with 7 bases between them. Germline V gene sequence: CDR1 KGHDR, CDR2 SFDVKD. The CDR3 is made up of 12 amino acids. The CDR3 bases are TGTGCCACCAAGGCCACGAACACTGAAGCTTTCTTT. This sequence encodes CATKATNTEAFF.

This clonotype was seen only a few times. CDR3 amino acids: CASSQEGREKLFF. Written as DNA, the CDR3 is TGCGCCAGCAGCCAAGAGGGAAGAGAAAAACTGTTTTTT. The genes are TRBV4-3 and TRBJ1-4, with D unclear. CDR3 length: 13 amino acids. Germline V gene data show CDR1 as LGHNA and CDR2 as YSLEER. V lost 0 bases and J lost 8, with 7 bases in between.

The chain links TRBV20-1 to TRBJ2-7; TRBD2 aligns across 9 bases. J was trimmed by 0 bases and V by 5 bases; bases with no gene match: 5. This CDR3 has 14 amino acids. Germline CDR1 DFQATT, CDR2 SNEGSKA (reference sequence). CDR3 nucleotide sequence: TGCAGTGCTTCCCATAGCGGGAGCTCCTACGAGCAGTACTTC. Translation gives CSASHSGSSYEQYF.

This clonotype was detected ten times or more. In nucleotides, the CDR3 is TGTGCCAGCAGCCGGGACAGGGATTCAGAGACCCAGTACTTC. Its protein product is CASSRDRDSETQYF. The chain combines TRBV7-8 with TRBJ2-5; 9 bases align to TRBD1. The CDR3 runs to 14 residues. Germline V gene data show CDR1 as SGHVS and CDR2 as FQNEAQ. Trimming took 5 bases from V and 4 from J; bases not matched to a gene: 5.

This clonotype was seen ten or more times. The chain couples TRBV14 to TRBJ1-1, with D maybe TRBD1 (6 bases). Trimming cost V 3 bases and J 8 bases, with 13 bases left between them. This CDR3 is built from 13 residues. Germline V gene data show CDR1 as SGHDN and CDR2 as FVKESK. Here the CDR3 reads CASSQADRPEAFF. Here the CDR3 DNA reads TGTGCCAGCAGCCAGGCCGACAGGCCAGAAGCTTTCTTT.

This clonotype was detected ten times or more. V is TRBV6-6 and J is TRBJ1-2, with 9 bases matching TRBD1. Germline assignment: CDR1 MNHNY and CDR2 SVGAGI (reference sequence). V was pared by 5 bases and J by 6 bases, with 4 bases of the junction left unmatched. The CDR3 is made up of 13 amino acids. CDR3 DNA: TGTGCCAGCAGTACGCGGACAGGGGATGGCTACACCTTC. Translating gives CASSTRTGDGYTF.

This chain connects TRBV5-1 to TRBJ2-7, with 8 bases identical to TRBD2. CDR1 is SGHRS, CDR2 YFSETQ, per germline. The CDR3 covers 15 residues. Germline trimming cut 3 bases from V and 3 bases from J; bases unmatched to any gene: 8. The CDR3 coding sequence is TGCGCCAGCAGCTCCGGAGCGGGGGCGCTCTACGAGCAGTACTTC. Translating it yields CASSSGAGALYEQYF. Full variable domain (missing parts from reference TRBV5-1 and TRBJ2-7): KAGVTQTPRYLIKTRGQQVTLSCSPISGHRSVSWYQQTPGQGLQFLFEYFSETQRNKGNFPGRFSGRQFSNSRSEMNVSTLELGDSALYLCASSSGAGALYEQYFGPGTRLTVT.

This rearrangement joins TRBV9 to TRBJ1-3, with D perhaps TRBD1 (6 bases). The CDR3 covers 17 residues. Trimming left V 0 bases short and J 4 bases short, with 17 bases between. Germline lookup yields CDR1 SGDLS and CDR2 YYNGEE. CDR3 nucleotides: TGTGCCAGCAGCGTAGCTGCGGGGGCGCGGAGGGGAAACACCATATATTTT. Amino acid sequence: CASSVAAGARRGNTIYF.

The chain is built from TRBV7-6 and TRBJ1-4; TRBD1 might be the D (6 bases). The germline V gene encodes CDR1 SGHVS and CDR2 FNYEAQ. The length of the CDR3 is 15 residues. V lost 6 bases, J lost 1 base, and 12 bases lay in between. Here the CDR3 reads CASRYRAGTNEKLFF. The CDR3 nucleotides are TGTGCCAGCAGATACAGGGCGGGAACTAATGAAAAACTGTTTTTT.

The chain couples TRBV5-1 to TRBJ2-2; no clear D gene. The ends were cut back, 0 bases at V and 4 bases at J, with 16 bases in the middle. CDR1 is SGHRS and CDR2 is YFSETQ in the germline V gene. There are 17 residues in the CDR3. The CDR3 DNA sequence: TGCGCCAGCAGCTTGGCCACGCAATCGGGTTTCACCGGGGAGCTGTTTTTT. It specifies CASSLATQSGFTGELFF.

This clonotype has at least ten counts. The chain couples TRBV5-1 to TRBJ2-2; D is ambiguous. Trimming took off 1 base at V and 4 bases at J, with 5 bases between the two ends. Germline loops: CDR1 SGHRS, CDR2 YFSETQ. This CDR3 spans 13 amino acids. The CDR3 nucleotides read TGCGCCAGCAGCTTGTACCCCACCGGGGAGCTGTTTTTT. Amino acids: CASSLYPTGELFF.

This clonotype was detected many times. The V gene is TRBV15, the J gene TRBJ1-6; 7 nucleotides agree with TRBD1. The CDR3 runs 16 residues. V was pared by 0 bases and J by 1 base, with 0 bases of the junction left unmatched. Germline V lookup: CDR1 LNHNV, CDR2 YYDKDF (reference sequence). This chain's CDR3 is CATSRETGSYNSPLHF. The CDR3 nucleotides read TGTGCCACCAGCAGAGAGACAGGGTCCTATAATTCACCCCTCCACTTT.

This clonotype was found many times. The rearrangement joins TRBV6-5 to TRBJ2-7; a possible D gene is TRBD1 (7 bases). Between the trimmed V and J ends, which lost 4 bases and 3 bases, there was a span of 16 bases. This CDR3 contains 15 residues. Germline-derived CDR1 and CDR2 are MNHEY and SVGAGI. The chain's CDR3 is CASSWAQGGVYEQYF. The CDR3 nucleotides read TGTGCCAGCAGTTGGGCCCAGGGGGGAGTCTACGAGCAGTACTTC.

A few counts support this clonotype. The chain recombines TRBV7-9 with TRBJ1-2; the D gene is possibly TRBD1 (6 bases). Germline CDR1 reads SEHNR; CDR2 reads FQNEAQ (reference sequence). The CDR3 covers 15 residues. V was pared by 6 bases and J by 2 bases, with 16 bases between. CDR3 region: CASSPSGGANYGYTF. The CDR3, as DNA: TGTGCCAGCAGTCCGAGTGGGGGCGCGAACTATGGCTACACCTTC.

At least ten counts were recorded for this clonotype. V gene TRBV5-1 combines with J gene TRBJ2-7, with 7 bases aligning to TRBD2. The V gene end was trimmed by 5 bases and the J gene end by 2 bases; junction bases not matched to a gene: 10. Germline V gene data show CDR1 as SGHRS and CDR2 as YFSETQ. The CDR3 length is 15 residues. CDR3 in amino acids: CASSPGREMTYEQYF. The CDR3 nucleotides are TGCGCCAGCAGTCCCGGGCGGGAGATGACCTACGAGCAGTACTTC.

This clonotype was counted at least ten times. The genes are TRBV24-1 and TRBJ1-1, with no clear D. CDR1 KGHDR and CDR2 SFDVKD come from the germline V gene. Trimming took off 3 bases at V and 5 bases at J, with 3 bases between the two ends. The CDR3 totals 11 residues. CDR3 sequence: CATSDRTEAFF. The CDR3 DNA is TGTGCCACCAGTGATCGAACTGAAGCTTTCTTT.

The rearrangement joins TRBV6-6 to TRBJ1-1; 7 positions match TRBD1. V was pared by 2 bases and J by 3 bases, with 3 bases of the junction left unmatched. This CDR3 comprises 14 residues. Germline CDR1 and CDR2: MNHNY and SVGAGI (reference sequence). CDR3: CASSYGGGYTEAFF. The CDR3 bases are TGTGCCAGCAGTTACGGAGGGGGCTACACTGAAGCTTTCTTT.

V gene TRBV6-5 combines with J gene TRBJ2-1; D unresolved. Germline V CDR1 and CDR2: MNHEY, SVGAGI. The V end was cut by 9 bases, the J end by 0 bases, with 15 bases between. The CDR3 spans 15 residues. CDR3 residues: CASRRPLSSYNEQFF. The CDR3, as DNA: TGTGCCAGTCGTAGACCGCTCAGCTCCTACAATGAGCAGTTCTTC.

In this sample, this clonotype turned up many times. The chain recombines TRBV5-1 with TRBJ2-7, with 10 bases aligning to TRBD1. The J segment lost 5 bases and the V segment lost 4 bases, leaving 6 bases of the junction unmatched. The CDR3 contains 14 residues. Germline-derived CDR1 and CDR2 are SGHRS and YFSETQ. CDR3 DNA: TGCGCCAGCAGCGCCACCGGGACAGGGGACGAGCAGTACTTC. Residues: CASSATGTGDEQYF.

This clonotype has ten or more counts. This sequence joins TRBV7-6 and TRBJ1-4; 12 nucleotides agree with TRBD1. Germline trimming cut 5 bases from V and 7 bases from J; bases unmatched to any gene: 5. This CDR3 is built from 15 residues. CDR1 and CDR2 from the germline V gene are SGHVS and FNYEAQ. CDR3 residues: CASSKGQGAIEKLFF. CDR3 coding DNA: TGTGCCAGCAGCAAGGGACAGGGGGCAATTGAAAAACTGTTTTTT.

The rearrangement uses TRBV9 and TRBJ2-5; 9 bases map to TRBD1. CDR1 is SGDLS and CDR2 is YYNGEE in the germline V gene. With V trimmed by 2 bases and J by 5 bases, 7 bases remained unmatched. The CDR3 loop spans 15 amino acids. The DNA for the CDR3 is TGTGCCAGCAGCGTTGGGGACAGGGTTCTGGAGACCCAGTACTTC. As protein: CASSVGDRVLETQYF.

Concerning this clonotype itself: At one of its ends the junction is not consistent with the germline gene, which may arise from a read error. DNA of the CDR3: TGTGCCAGCAGCTCCTTGAGGGCCAACACTGAAGCTTTC. Protein product: CASSSLRANTEAF. The chain recombines TRBV7-9 with TRBJ2-6, with D tentatively TRBD2 (5 bases). This CDR3 spans 13 amino acids. Germline-derived CDR1 and CDR2 are SEHNR and FQNEAQ (reference sequence).

The sample holds many counts of this clonotype. The chain couples TRBV2 to TRBJ1-5; 7 bases agree with TRBD1. Per the germline V gene, CDR1 is SNHLY and CDR2 is FYNNEI. The CDR3 is made up of 15 amino acids. After removal of 5 bases from V and 2 bases from J, the junction contained 6 bases not matched to a gene. CDR3 bases: TGTGCCAGCAGTTCACAGGGGATGGGCAATCAGCCCCAGCATTTT. Its protein is CASSSQGMGNQPQHF.

J is TRBJ1-2 and V is TRBV7-2; maybe TRBD1 (6 bases). The length of the CDR3 is 12 residues. CDR1 and CDR2 (germline): SGHTA, FQGNSA. Trimming removed 5 bases from V and 6 bases from J, with 10 bases in between. The chain's CDR3 is CASSLRGNGYTF. Here the CDR3 DNA reads TGTGCCAGCAGCCTCAGGGGAAATGGCTACACCTTC.

V gene TRBV9 combines with J gene TRBJ2-1, with D possibly being TRBD2 (6 bases). V was clipped by 7 bases and J by 5 bases, with 19 bases between them. This CDR3 is built from 15 residues. Looked up from germline, CDR1 is SGDLS and CDR2 is YYNGEE. CDR3 sequence reads: CASSPPVLADNEQFF. The DNA for the CDR3 is TGTGCCAGCTCACCACCGGTACTAGCTGACAATGAGCAGTTCTTC.